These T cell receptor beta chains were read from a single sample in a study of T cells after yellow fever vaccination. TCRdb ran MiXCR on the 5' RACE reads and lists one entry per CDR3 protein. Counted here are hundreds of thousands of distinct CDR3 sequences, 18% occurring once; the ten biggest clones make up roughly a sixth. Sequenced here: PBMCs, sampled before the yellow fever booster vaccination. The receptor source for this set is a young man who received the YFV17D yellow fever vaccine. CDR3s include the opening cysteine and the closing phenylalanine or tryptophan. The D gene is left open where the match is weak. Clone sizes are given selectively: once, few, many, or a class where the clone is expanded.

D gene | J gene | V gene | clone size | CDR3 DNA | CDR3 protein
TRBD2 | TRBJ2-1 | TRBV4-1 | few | TGCGCCAGCAGCCATACTAGCGGGGGGTTTAATGAGCAGTTCTTC | CASSHTSGGFNEQFF
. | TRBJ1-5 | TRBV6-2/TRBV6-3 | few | TGTGCCAGCAGTTATGGAGGGATACAGCCCCAGCATTTT | CASSYGGIQPQHF
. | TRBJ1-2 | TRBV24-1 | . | TGTGCCACCAGTCCCGGAAGTTCGGTATATGGCTACACCTTC | CATSPGSSVYGYTF
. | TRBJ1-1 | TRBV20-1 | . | TGCAGTGCTATGACAGAAGCTTTCTTT | CSAMTEAFF
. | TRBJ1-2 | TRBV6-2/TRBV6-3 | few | TGTGCCAGCAGTTCCCAGGACGTTGATGGCTACACCTTC | CASSSQDVDGYTF
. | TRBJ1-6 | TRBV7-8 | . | TGTGCCAGCAGCTTCGGGGTCAATTCACCCCTCCACTTT | CASSFGVNSPLHF
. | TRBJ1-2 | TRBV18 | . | TGTGCCAGCTCACCAGACACTGGCTACACCTTC | CASSPDTGYTF
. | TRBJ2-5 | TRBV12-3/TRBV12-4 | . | TGTGCCAGCAGTTTCTTGACAGGCCAAGAGACCCAGTACTTC | CASSFLTGQETQYF
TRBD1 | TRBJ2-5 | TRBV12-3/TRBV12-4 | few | TGTGCCAGCAGCCTCGACAGGGGTATTAAGGAGACCCAGTACTTC | CASSLDRGIKETQYF
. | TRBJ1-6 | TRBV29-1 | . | TGCAGCGTACGCAGGGAAGGAAATTCACCCCTCCACTTT | CSVRREGNSPLHF
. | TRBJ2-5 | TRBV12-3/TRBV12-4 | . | TGTGCCAGCAGTTTAGAAGCTCTCTTAGGGACCCAGTACTTC | CASSLEALLGTQYF
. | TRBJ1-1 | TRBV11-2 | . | TGTGCCAGCAGCTTGGACCCAGCGGGCACTGAAGCTTTCTTT | CASSLDPAGTEAFF
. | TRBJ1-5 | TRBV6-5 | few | TGTGCCAGCAGCCACAAGTACAATCAGCCCCAGCATTTT | CASSHKYNQPQHF
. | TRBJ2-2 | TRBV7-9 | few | TGTGCCAGCAGAGTTAACCACACCACCGGGGAGCTGTTTTTT | CASRVNHTTGELFF
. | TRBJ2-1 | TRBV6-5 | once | TGTGCCAGCAGTAACCTAGCGTATGAGCAGTTCTTC | CASSNLAYEQFF
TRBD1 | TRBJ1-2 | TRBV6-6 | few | TGTGCCAGCAGTTATTTAACAGGGGGCTATGGCTACACCTTC | CASSYLTGGYGYTF
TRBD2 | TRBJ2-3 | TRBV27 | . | TGTGCCAGCAGTCCCCTGGTTGTGGGGGGGAGGGGCACAGATACGCAGTATTTT | CASSPLVVGGRGTDTQYF
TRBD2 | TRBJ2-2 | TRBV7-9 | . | TGTGCCAGCAGCGATAGCGGGGGCGTCAATAACGGGGAGCTGTTTTTT | CASSDSGGVNNGELFF
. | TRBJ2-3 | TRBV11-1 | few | TGTGCCAGCAGCTTTCTGGGCGGAACCAGCACAGATACGCAGTATTTT | CASSFLGGTSTDTQYF
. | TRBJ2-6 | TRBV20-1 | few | TGCAGTGCAACCAGCCCTGGGGCTCCTGGGGCCAACGTCCTGACTTTC | CSATSPGAPGANVLTF
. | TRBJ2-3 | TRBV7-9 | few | TGTGCCAGCAGCTTAGGATGGGGTACGCAGTATTTT | CASSLGWGTQYF
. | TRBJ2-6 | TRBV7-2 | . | TGTGCCAGCAGCTTAGGGCAGGCGTCTGGGGCCAACGTCCTGACTTTC | CASSLGQASGANVLTF
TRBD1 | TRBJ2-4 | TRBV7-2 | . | TGTGCCAGCAGCGTGGGACAGACCAAAAACATTCAGTACTTC | CASSVGQTKNIQYF
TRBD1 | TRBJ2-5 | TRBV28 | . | TGTGCCAGCACCCGAGGGACAGGGTACGAGACCCAGTACTTC | CASTRGTGYETQYF
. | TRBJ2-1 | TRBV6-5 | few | TGTGCCAGCACCAAGGGGGTATACCAGTTCTTC | CASTKGVYQFF